Each of the 31 T cell receptor beta chains below was sequenced from the same sample in a study of cytomegalovirus exposure and HLA in healthy donors. Both 60 Vbeta primers and 13 Jbeta primers went into the PCR. Libraries were prepared by immunoSEQ multiplex PCR; TCRdb keeps only in-frame clonotypes and omits some of them. The data hold 130,000 or so clones, with about 74% observed a single time. Material for sequencing was PBMCs. The receptors derive from a woman aged 60-75 years in good health and CMV-seronegative.

V is TRBV6-6 and J is TRBJ2-7, with D perhaps TRBD2 (6 bases). Germline lookup yields CDR1 MNHNY and CDR2 SVGAGI (reference sequence). This CDR3 is built from 13 residues. V was clipped by 5 bases and J by 4 bases, with 12 bases between them. CDR3 amino acids: CASSRGSRYEQYF. Written as DNA, the CDR3 is TGTGCCAGCAGTCGGGGGAGCAGGTACGAGCAGTACTTC.

The chain links TRBV28 to TRBJ1-1; D possibly corresponds to TRBD1 (5 bases). Trimming shortened V by 5 bases and J by 10 bases, and 20 bases separated the two germline ends. Germline loops: CDR1 MDHEN, CDR2 SYDVKM. This CDR3 contains 14 residues. This CDR3 reads CASSSGRGGRGAFF. The DNA for the CDR3 is TGTGCCAGCAGTAGTGGCCGTGGGGGGAGGGGAGCTTTCTTT. The variable domain in full, with the rest retrieved from reference TRBV28 and TRBJ1-1, is DVKVTQSSRYLVKRTGEKVFLECVQDMDHENMFWYRQDPGLGLRLIYFSYDVKMKEKGDIPEGYSVSREKKERFSLILESASTNQTSMYLCASSSGRGGRGAFFGQGTRLTVV.

J is TRBJ1-1 and V is TRBV6-5; tentatively, D is TRBD1 (6 bases). From germline, CDR1 is MNHEY and CDR2 SVGAGI. There are 14 residues in the CDR3. Trimming took off 2 bases at V and 3 bases at J, with 10 bases between the two ends. In DNA form, the CDR3 reads TGTGCCAGCAGTTACGGACAGCCATACACTGAAGCTTTCTTT. Translating it yields CASSYGQPYTEAFF.

This chain joins TRBV5-8 and TRBJ1-2; D remains ambiguous. Looked up from germline, CDR1 is SGHTS and CDR2 is YDEGEE. Trimming stripped 1 base from V and 2 bases from J, with 6 bases between. The CDR3 loop spans 13 amino acids. The chain's CDR3 is CASSLSGNYGYTF. The CDR3 DNA is TGTGCCAGCAGCTTGAGCGGGAACTATGGCTACACCTTC. Drawing the rest from reference TRBV5-8 and TRBJ1-2, the complete variable domain is EAGVTQSPTHLIKTRGQQATLRCSPISGHTSVYWYQQALGLGLQFLLWYDEGEERNRGNFPPRFSGRQFPNYSSELNVNALELEDSALYLCASSLSGNYGYTFGSGTRLTVV.

V is TRBV9 and J is TRBJ2-2; D uncertain. Germline V gives CDR1 SGDLS, CDR2 YYNGEE. Trimming cost V 0 bases and J 1 base, with 4 bases left between them. This CDR3 has 14 residues. The CDR3 loop reads CASSVAMNTGELFF. In DNA form, the CDR3 reads TGTGCCAGCAGCGTAGCCATGAACACCGGGGAGCTGTTTTTT.

J is TRBJ2-7 and V is TRBV27; 7 bases align to TRBD2. The germline gives CDR1 MNHEY, CDR2 SMNVEV (reference sequence). The CDR3 totals 14 residues. Germline trimming cut 7 bases from V and 3 bases from J; bases unmatched to any gene: 9. CDR3 DNA: TGTGCCAGCACCGACGGGGGAGGGGTCTACGAGCAGTACTTC. Translating it yields CASTDGGGVYEQYF.

The CDR3 protein is CASSSRGAGNTEAFF. The CDR3 coding sequence is TGTGCCAGCAGTAGCAGGGGGGCGGGTAACACTGAAGCTTTCTTT. The genes are TRBV28 and TRBJ1-1; the match to TRBD1 covers 7 bases. CDR3 size: 15 residues. Germline CDR1 reads MDHEN; CDR2 reads SYDVKM. The J segment lost 2 bases and the V segment lost 5 bases, leaving 8 bases of the junction unmatched.

The chain is built from TRBV10-2 and TRBJ2-7; 12 nucleotides agree with TRBD2. Germline loops: CDR1 WSHSY, CDR2 SAAADI. The CDR3 is 20 residues long. V lost 6 bases to trimming and J lost 5 bases; unmatched junction nucleotides: 23. In DNA, the CDR3 is TGCGCCAGCAGCAAAAGGCAGGTCGTCGGACTAGCGGGAAAGGCGAACGAGCAGTACTTC. Translating it yields CASSKRQVVGLAGKANEQYF.

The chain's CDR3 is CASSHLGGANVLTF. In nucleotides, the CDR3 is TGTGCCAGTAGCCACCTTGGCGGGGCCAACGTCCTGACTTTC. The chain uses TRBV19 and TRBJ2-6, with D unresolved. The V and J ends lost 6 bases and 4 bases respectively, with 10 bases between them. Germline CDR1 LNHDA, CDR2 SQIVND (reference sequence). This CDR3 comprises 14 residues.

The chain carries TRBV27 and TRBJ1-2; 7 nucleotides agree with TRBD1. The V and J ends lost 5 bases and 7 bases, in that order; junction bases with no gene match: 16. The CDR3 is made up of 16 amino acids. Germline CDR1 is MNHEY and CDR2 is SMNVEV (reference sequence). The CDR3 DNA is TGTGCCAGCAGTCTTACCTCCAACAGAAACAGGGGTGGCTACACCTTC. It is translated as CASSLTSNRNRGGYTF.

The chain combines TRBV4-1 with TRBJ2-6; D perhaps matches TRBD1 (7 bases). Trimming removed 1 base from V and 4 bases from J, with 17 bases in between. Looked up from germline, CDR1 is MGHRA and CDR2 is YSYEKL. The CDR3 is made up of 18 amino acids. In DNA, the CDR3 is TGCGCCAGCAGCCAAGGGGAGGAGGGGGCCTCCGGGGCCAACGTCCTGACTTTC. Amino acids: CASSQGEEGASGANVLTF.

The chain is built from TRBV5-1 and TRBJ2-7, with D unclear. CDR3 size: 11 residues. The germline CDR1 and CDR2 sequences are SGHRS and YFSETQ. The V end was cut by 3 bases, the J end by 3 bases, with 4 bases between. The chain's CDR3 is CASSSNYEQYF. As DNA, the CDR3 is TGCGCCAGCAGCTCTAACTACGAGCAGTACTTC.

This chain links TRBV7-2 with TRBJ2-5; 11 nucleotides line up with TRBD2. The CDR3 is 17 amino acids. The V gene end was trimmed by 5 bases and the J gene end by 1 base; junction bases not matched to a gene: 9. Per germline, CDR1 SGHTA and CDR2 FQGNSA. The CDR3 DNA follows: TGTGCCAGCAGCAAGAACCTAGCGGGGGGATTCCAAGAGACCCAGTACTTC. It encodes CASSKNLAGGFQETQYF.

V and J are TRBV6-6 and TRBJ2-1; TRBD2 agrees at 14 bases. V gave up 7 bases and J gave up 7 bases; unmatched junction bases: 9. The V gene's germline CDR1 is MNHNY and CDR2 SVGAGI (reference sequence). CDR3 size: 16 residues. As DNA, the CDR3 is TGTGCCAGCAATCCTCCGGGACTAGCGGGAGCGAATGAGCAGTTCTTC. Amino acid sequence: CASNPPGLAGANEQFF.

CDR3 loop: CASSLVAGGERTDTQYF. CDR3 in DNA: TGTGCCAGCAGCTTAGTAGCAGGGGGAGAGCGCACAGATACGCAGTATTTT. This chain uses TRBV11-2 with TRBJ2-3; TRBD1 matches 7 bases. CDR1 is SGHAT, CDR2 FQNNGV, per germline. V lost 1 base and J lost 1; bases outside the gene matches: 8. The CDR3 runs to 17 residues.

The V gene is TRBV2, the J gene TRBJ1-2, with 10 nucleotides matching TRBD1. Germline V CDR1 and CDR2: SNHLY, FYNNEI. The junction had 6 bases not matched to a gene; V was cut back by 3 bases and J by 8 bases. CDR3 length: 14 amino acids. The CDR3 DNA follows: TGTGCCAGCAGTGATATGGGACAGGGGAGCGGCTACACCTTC. Residues: CASSDMGQGSGYTF.

V gene TRBV6-1 combines with J gene TRBJ1-5; 12 bases match TRBD1. The CDR3 length is 18 residues. Looked up from germline, CDR1 is MNHNS and CDR2 is SASEGT. V lost 4 bases, J lost 1 base, and 8 bases stayed unmatched. The CDR3 loop is CASSAGTGGPKSNQPQHF. The CDR3 DNA reads TGTGCCAGCAGTGCGGGGACAGGGGGCCCCAAGAGCAATCAGCCCCAGCATTTT.

This sequence joins TRBV29-1 and TRBJ1-3, with D possibly being TRBD1 (6 bases). The CDR3 consists of 14 residues. CDR1 SQVTM and CDR2 ANQGSEA come from the germline V gene. Trimming removed 7 bases from V and 0 bases from J, with 13 bases in between. In DNA form, the CDR3 reads TGCAGCGCTTACAGGGTGGGCTCTGGAAACACCATATATTTT. Encoded protein: CSAYRVGSGNTIYF.

In nucleotides, the CDR3 is TGTGCCAGCAGCACTCAGGGGGCCATTTTCTACGAGCAGTACTTC. It yields the protein CASSTQGAIFYEQYF. The gene calls are TRBV25-1 and TRBJ2-5, with 8 bases aligning to TRBD1. The last part of the DNA fits TRBJ2-7 better; the J call may be wrong. The germline CDR1 and CDR2 sequences are MGHDK and SYGVNS. The CDR3 totals 15 residues.

This chain links TRBV10-3 with TRBJ1-1; TRBD1 matches 10 bases. Germline lookup yields CDR1 ENHRY and CDR2 SYGVKD. This CDR3 spans 14 amino acids. The trim removed 7 bases at V and 1 base at J, leaving 3 bases unmatched. The CDR3 nucleotides are TGTGCCATCACTCGGGACAGGGGGAACACTGAAGCTTTCTTT. This gives the protein CAITRDRGNTEAFF.

Here the CDR3 reads CASSQDVSASVYEQYF. Written as DNA, the CDR3 is TGTGCCAGCAGCCAAGATGTTTCGGCTAGCGTGTACGAGCAGTACTTC. The chain employs TRBV4-2 and TRBJ2-7, with TRBD2 as a possible D gene (6 bases). Germline CDR1 reads LGHNA; CDR2 reads YNFKEQ. This CDR3 is 16 amino acids long. V lost 0 bases to trimming and J lost 4 bases, with 16 bases between them.

The chain links TRBV15 to TRBJ2-7; a possible D gene is TRBD2 (5 bases). V gave up 5 bases and J gave up 1 base, with 18 bases separating them. Germline V lookup: CDR1 LNHNV, CDR2 YYDKDF (reference sequence). This CDR3 spans 16 amino acids. In DNA, the CDR3 is TGTGCCACCAGCGAACCCCGCCGAGGGAGTTCCTACGAGCAGTACTTC. It is translated as CATSEPRRGSSYEQYF.

This clone was seen a single time. The chain's CDR3 is CASSNTGTIYEQYF. CDR3 nucleotide sequence: TGTGCCAGCAGTAACACCGGGACAATCTACGAGCAGTACTTC. The chain is built from TRBV27 and TRBJ2-7, with D perhaps TRBD1 (6 bases). This CDR3 region has 14 residues. With 5 bases removed from V and 3 bases from J, the gap between germline ends came to 14 bases. CDR1 is MNHEY and CDR2 is SMNVEV in the germline V gene (reference sequence).

The rearrangement links TRBV6-4 to TRBJ2-5; tentatively, D is TRBD1 (5 bases). The germline gives CDR1 MRHNA, CDR2 SNTAGT. The CDR3 has 13 residues. With 6 bases removed from V and 4 bases from J, the gap between germline ends came to 12 bases. CDR3 sequence: CASSQRTGETQYF. The CDR3 nucleotides read TGTGCCAGCAGCCAAAGAACAGGAGAGACCCAGTACTTC.

This chain uses TRBV7-9 with TRBJ1-1; D unclear. The CDR3 has 13 amino acids. Germline V gives CDR1 SEHNR, CDR2 FQNEAQ (reference sequence). V was pared by 2 bases and J by 7 bases, with 11 bases between. CDR3 nucleotide sequence: TGTGCCAGCAGCTTATATATCGGAGTTGAAGCTTTCTTT. Translated: CASSLYIGVEAFF.

The chain joins TRBV5-1 to TRBJ2-1, with D perhaps matching TRBD1 (5 bases). This CDR3 has 15 amino acids. Germline V gives CDR1 SGHRS, CDR2 YFSETQ. Trimming removed 3 bases at V and 6 bases at J, with 16 bases between. CDR3 sequence reads: CASSSSGKDSNEQFF. The DNA for the CDR3 is TGCGCCAGCAGCTCATCAGGGAAGGATTCCAATGAGCAGTTCTTC.

The chain links TRBV28 to TRBJ2-7; D is unresolved. This CDR3 region has 14 residues. The V and J ends lost 7 bases and 2 bases respectively, with 15 bases between them. Per germline, CDR1 MDHEN and CDR2 SYDVKM. Here the CDR3 reads CASTPTPRAYEQYF. The CDR3, as DNA: TGTGCCAGCACCCCTACCCCACGGGCCTACGAGCAGTACTTC.

In this sample, this clone turned up a few times. The chain employs TRBV27 and TRBJ2-7, with 11 bases fitting TRBD2. With 4 bases clipped from V and 3 bases from J, the junction kept 5 bases outside the gene matches. The CDR3 consists of 15 residues. The V gene's germline CDR1 is MNHEY and CDR2 SMNVEV (reference sequence). The CDR3 DNA follows: TGTGCCAGCAGTTCACTAGCGGGAGCGAACTACGAGCAGTACTTC. Amino acid sequence: CASSSLAGANYEQYF.

The V and J genes are TRBV27 and TRBJ2-5, with 7 positions matching TRBD1. The CDR3 covers 15 residues. Per the germline V gene, CDR1 is MNHEY and CDR2 is SMNVEV (reference sequence). V was clipped by 5 bases and J by 11 bases; unmatched bases: 17. For the CDR3, the DNA is TGTGCCAGCAGTCCCACTGACAGGGTGGGCTACGATCAGTACTTC. Protein sequence: CASSPTDRVGYDQYF.

This chain uses TRBV18 with TRBJ2-7, with TRBD1 identical over 9 bases. The CDR3 consists of 15 residues. CDR1 is KGHSH and CDR2 is LQKENI in the germline V gene. V shed 2 bases and J 3 bases; nucleotides not matched to a gene: 5. CDR3 coding DNA: TGTGCCAGCTCACCAGGGACAGGGAGCTTCTACGAGCAGTACTTC. It is translated as CASSPGTGSFYEQYF.

This clone was observed a few times. This chain connects TRBV5-1 to TRBJ2-1; TRBD2 might be the D (5 bases). Looked up from germline, CDR1 is SGHRS and CDR2 is YFSETQ. Between the trimmed V and J ends, which lost 6 bases and 6 bases, there was a span of 22 bases. The CDR3 sequence is 16 residues long. Written as DNA, the CDR3 is TGCGCCAGCACCGCCGGCGGGTATAGGGCTCCCAATGAGCAGTTCTTC. As protein: CASTAGGYRAPNEQFF.